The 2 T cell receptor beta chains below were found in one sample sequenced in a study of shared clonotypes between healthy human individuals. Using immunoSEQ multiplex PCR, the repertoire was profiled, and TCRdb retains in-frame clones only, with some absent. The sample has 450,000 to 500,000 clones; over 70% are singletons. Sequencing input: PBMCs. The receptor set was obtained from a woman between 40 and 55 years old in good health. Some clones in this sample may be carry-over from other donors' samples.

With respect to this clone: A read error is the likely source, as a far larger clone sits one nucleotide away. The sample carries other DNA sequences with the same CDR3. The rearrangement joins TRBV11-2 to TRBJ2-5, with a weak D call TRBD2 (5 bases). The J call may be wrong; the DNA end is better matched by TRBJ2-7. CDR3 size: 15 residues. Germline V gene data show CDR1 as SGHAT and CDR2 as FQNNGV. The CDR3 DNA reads TGTGCCAGCAGCTTTCAGACCGGTACTAGGAACGAGCAGTACTTC. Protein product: CASSFQTGTRNEQYF.

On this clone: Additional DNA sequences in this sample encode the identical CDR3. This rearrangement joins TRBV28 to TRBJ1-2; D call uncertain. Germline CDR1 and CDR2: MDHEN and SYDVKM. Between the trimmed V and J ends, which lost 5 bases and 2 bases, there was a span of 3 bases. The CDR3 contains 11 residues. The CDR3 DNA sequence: TGTGCCAGCAGTGTCAACTATGGCTACACCTTC. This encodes CASSVNYGYTF.